The 8 T cell receptor beta chains below come from one sample, sequenced in a study of shared clonotypes between healthy human individuals. As defined, naive CD8 cells were CD45RO-negative and positively selected for CCR7, with terminally differentiated effector memory CD45RA+ cells excluded. Method: immunoSEQ multiplex PCR; TCRdb's copy keeps in-frame clones and lacks some. This sample has 2 million to 2.5 million clones, with just over 90% found just once. The sequencing input was naive CD8+ T cells from PBMCs. The receptors stem from a man in his late teens or twenties in good health. Some clones in this sample may be carry-over from other donors' samples.

The chain couples TRBV27 to TRBJ2-1; D possibly uses TRBD1 or TRBD2 (5 bases each). The V end lost 5 bases, the J end lost 6 bases, and 20 bases lay between the germline ends. Germline V gene data show CDR1 as MNHEY and CDR2 as SMNVEV (reference sequence). The CDR3 extends over 16 amino acids. CDR3 region: CASSPPGASVANEQFF. As DNA, the CDR3 is TGTGCCAGCAGTCCCCCCGGGGCTAGTGTGGCCAATGAGCAGTTCTTC.

The chain links TRBV9 to TRBJ2-7, with 10 bases aligning to TRBD2. Germline CDR1 SGDLS, CDR2 YYNGEE. The V and J ends lost 3 bases and 0 bases, in that order; junction bases with no gene match: 3. This CDR3 is built from 15 residues. CDR3 sequence: CASSEGLATSYEQYF. The CDR3 nucleotides read TGTGCCAGCAGCGAGGGACTAGCGACCTCCTACGAGCAGTACTTC.

The genes are TRBV28 and TRBJ1-5, with 10 bases that match TRBD1. Germline trimming cut 5 bases from V and 0 bases from J; bases unmatched to any gene: 13. The length of the CDR3 is 19 residues. Germline CDR1 reads MDHEN; CDR2 reads SYDVKM. CDR3 region: CASSLPTDRGLRSNQPQHF. CDR3 nucleotides: TGTGCCAGCAGTCTACCAACAGACAGGGGGCTACGTAGCAATCAGCCCCAGCATTTT.

The rearrangement joins TRBV5-6 to TRBJ2-5, with D perhaps TRBD1 (5 bases). V was clipped by 5 bases and J by 5 bases, with 19 bases between them. The V gene's germline CDR1 is SGHDT and CDR2 YYEEEE. The CDR3 consists of 15 residues. CDR3 region: CASSSFDSIGETQYF. In nucleotides, the CDR3 is TGTGCCAGCAGTTCATTCGACAGCATCGGGGAGACCCAGTACTTC. Full variable domain (outside the CDR3, taken from reference TRBV5-6 and TRBJ2-5): DAGVTQSPTHLIKTRGQQVTLRCSPKSGHDTVSWYQQALGQGPQFIFQYYEEEERQRGNFPDRFSGHQFPNYSSELNVNALLLGDSALYLCASSSFDSIGETQYFGPGTRLLVL.

J is TRBJ2-7 and V is TRBV4-1; D gene unclear. The V gene's germline CDR1 is MGHRA and CDR2 YSYEKL. The CDR3 length is 13 residues. Trimming left V 1 base short and J 2 bases short, with 6 bases between. Here the CDR3 reads CASSQVAAYEQYF. The CDR3 DNA sequence: TGCGCCAGCAGCCAAGTCGCCGCCTACGAGCAGTACTTC.

In this sample, this clone turned up a few times. The chain is built from TRBV29-1 and TRBJ1-1, with unresolved D. This CDR3 is 12 amino acids long. CDR1 SQVTM and CDR2 ANQGSEA come from the germline V gene. Trimming took off 6 bases at V and 1 base at J, with 9 bases between the two ends. The CDR3: CSVLLQNTEAFF. The CDR3 DNA is TGCAGCGTCCTTTTACAGAACACTGAAGCTTTCTTT.

The V and J genes are TRBV7-3 and TRBJ2-1; D gene ambiguous. Germline V gene sequence: CDR1 SGHTA, CDR2 FQGTGA. V lost 5 bases, J lost 4 bases, and 12 bases lay in between. The CDR3 is made up of 14 amino acids. Written as DNA, the CDR3 is TGTGCCAGCAGCGCCCCAGGTCCGTACAATGAGCAGTTCTTC. Amino acids: CASSAPGPYNEQFF. Looking up the rest from reference TRBV7-3 and TRBJ2-1 gives the full variable domain: GAGVSQTPSNKVTEKGKYVELRCDPISGHTALYWYRQSLGQGPEFLIYFQGTGAADDSGLPNDRFFAVRPEGSVSTLKIQRTERGDSAVYLCASSAPGPYNEQFFGPGTRLTVL.

The J gene is TRBJ2-3, the V gene TRBV28; 8 bases are shared with TRBD2. This CDR3 spans 17 amino acids. Germline V gene data show CDR1 as MDHEN and CDR2 as SYDVKM. Unmatched junction bases numbered 14, after V lost 3 bases and J lost 6 bases. This CDR3 reads CASSFLLAENPEDTQYF. DNA of the CDR3: TGTGCCAGCAGTTTCTTACTAGCGGAAAACCCGGAGGATACGCAGTATTTT.